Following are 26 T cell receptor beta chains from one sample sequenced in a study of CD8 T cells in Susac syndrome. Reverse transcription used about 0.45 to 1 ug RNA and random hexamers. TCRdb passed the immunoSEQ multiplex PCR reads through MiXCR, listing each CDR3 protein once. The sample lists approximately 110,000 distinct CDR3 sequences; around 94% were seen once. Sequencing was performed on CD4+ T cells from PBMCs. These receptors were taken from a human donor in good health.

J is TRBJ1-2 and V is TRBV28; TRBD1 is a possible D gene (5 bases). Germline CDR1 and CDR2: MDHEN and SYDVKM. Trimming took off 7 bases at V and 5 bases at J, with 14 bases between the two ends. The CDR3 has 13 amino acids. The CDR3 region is CASTVGGVYGYTF. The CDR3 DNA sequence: TGTGCCAGCACGGTGGGAGGGGTATATGGCTACACCTTC.

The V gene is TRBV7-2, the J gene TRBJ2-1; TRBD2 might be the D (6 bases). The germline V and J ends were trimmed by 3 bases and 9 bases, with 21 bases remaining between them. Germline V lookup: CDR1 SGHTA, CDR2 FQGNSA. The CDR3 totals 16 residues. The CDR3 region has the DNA TGTGCCAGCAGCTTTAGGCCGGGGACTGTTCAAGGTGAGCAGTTCTTC. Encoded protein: CASSFRPGTVQGEQFF.

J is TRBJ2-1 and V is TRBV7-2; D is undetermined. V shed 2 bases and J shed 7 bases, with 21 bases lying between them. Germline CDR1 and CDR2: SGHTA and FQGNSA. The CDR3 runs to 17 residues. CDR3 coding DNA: TGTGCCAGCAGCTTAATGGTCACAAGAGCCAAGGGTAATGAGCAGTTCTTC. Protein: CASSLMVTRAKGNEQFF.

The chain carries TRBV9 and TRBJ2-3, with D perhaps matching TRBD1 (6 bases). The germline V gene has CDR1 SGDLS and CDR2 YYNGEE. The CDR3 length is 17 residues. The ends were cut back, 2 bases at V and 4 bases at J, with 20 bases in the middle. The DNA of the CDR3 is TGTGCCAGCAGCGTTCTTGAGCAGGGGAGCTATGCAGATACGCAGTATTTT. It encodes CASSVLEQGSYADTQYF.

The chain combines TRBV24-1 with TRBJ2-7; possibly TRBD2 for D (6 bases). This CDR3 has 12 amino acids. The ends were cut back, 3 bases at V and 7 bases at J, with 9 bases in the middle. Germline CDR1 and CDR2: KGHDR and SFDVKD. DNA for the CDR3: TGTGCCACCAGTGATGGAGGGCTGGAGCAGTACTTC. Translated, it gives CATSDGGLEQYF.

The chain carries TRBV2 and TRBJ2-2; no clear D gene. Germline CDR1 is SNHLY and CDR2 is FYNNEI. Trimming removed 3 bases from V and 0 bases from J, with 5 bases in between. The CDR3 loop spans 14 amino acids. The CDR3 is CASSDRTNTGELFF. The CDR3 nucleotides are TGTGCCAGCAGTGACCGGACGAACACCGGGGAGCTGTTTTTT.

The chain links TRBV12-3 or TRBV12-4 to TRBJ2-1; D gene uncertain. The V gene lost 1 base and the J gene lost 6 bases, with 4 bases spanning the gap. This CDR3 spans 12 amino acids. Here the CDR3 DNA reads TGTGCCAGCAGTTTAGGGGGCAATGAGCAGTTCTTC. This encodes CASSLGGNEQFF.

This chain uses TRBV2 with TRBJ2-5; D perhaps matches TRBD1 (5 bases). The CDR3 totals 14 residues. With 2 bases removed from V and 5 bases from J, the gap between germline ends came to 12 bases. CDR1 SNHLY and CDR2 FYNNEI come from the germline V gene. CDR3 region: CASSEITGKETQYF. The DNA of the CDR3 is TGTGCCAGCAGTGAAATAACAGGAAAGGAGACCCAGTACTTC.

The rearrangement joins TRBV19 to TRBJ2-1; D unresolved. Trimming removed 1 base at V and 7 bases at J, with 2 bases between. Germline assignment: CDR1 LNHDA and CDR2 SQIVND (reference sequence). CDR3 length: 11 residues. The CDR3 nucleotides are TGTGCCAGTAGTATAGCAAATGAGCAGTTCTTC. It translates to CASSIANEQFF.

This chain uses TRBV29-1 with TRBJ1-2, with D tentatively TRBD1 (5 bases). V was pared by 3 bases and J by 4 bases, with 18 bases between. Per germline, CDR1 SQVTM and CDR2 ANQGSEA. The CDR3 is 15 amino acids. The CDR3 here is CSVERDSRSLYGYTF. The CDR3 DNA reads TGCAGCGTTGAGAGGGACTCGCGGAGTCTCTATGGCTACACCTTC.

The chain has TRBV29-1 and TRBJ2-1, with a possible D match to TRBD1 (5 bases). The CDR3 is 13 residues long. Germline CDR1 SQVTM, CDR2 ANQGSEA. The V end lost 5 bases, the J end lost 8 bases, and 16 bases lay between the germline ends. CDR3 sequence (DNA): TGCAGCGTTACCCGACAGTGGGGTCATGAGCAGTTCTTC. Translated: CSVTRQWGHEQFF.

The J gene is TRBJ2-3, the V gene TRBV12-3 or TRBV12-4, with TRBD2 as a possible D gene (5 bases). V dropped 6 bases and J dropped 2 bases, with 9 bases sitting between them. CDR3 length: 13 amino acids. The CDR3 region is CASRYGVTDTQYF. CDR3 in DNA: TGTGCCAGCAGATACGGGGTCACAGATACGCAGTATTTT.

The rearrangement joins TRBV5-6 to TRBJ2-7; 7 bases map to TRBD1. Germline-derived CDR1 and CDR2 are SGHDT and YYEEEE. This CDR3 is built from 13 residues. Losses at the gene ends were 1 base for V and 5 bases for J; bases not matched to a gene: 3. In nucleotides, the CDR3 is TGTGCCAGCAGCTTGAGGGGGCCGGACGAGCAGTACTTC. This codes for CASSLRGPDEQYF.

The CDR3 here is CASSSQENLKAFF. Written as DNA, the CDR3 is TGTGCCAGCAGTTCACAGGAAAACCTAAAAGCTTTCTTT. The chain carries TRBV6-5 and TRBJ1-1; TRBD1 is a possible D gene (5 bases). V lost 4 bases to trimming and J lost 9 bases, with 15 bases between them. Germline V CDR1 and CDR2: MNHEY, SVGAGI. CDR3 length: 13 residues.

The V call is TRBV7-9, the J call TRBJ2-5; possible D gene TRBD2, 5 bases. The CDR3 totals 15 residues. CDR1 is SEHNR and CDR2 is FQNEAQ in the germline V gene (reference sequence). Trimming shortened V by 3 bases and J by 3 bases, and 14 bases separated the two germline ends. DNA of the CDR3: TGTGCCAGCAGCTTCCGCTCTGACGGGGAAGAGACCCAGTACTTC. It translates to CASSFRSDGEETQYF.

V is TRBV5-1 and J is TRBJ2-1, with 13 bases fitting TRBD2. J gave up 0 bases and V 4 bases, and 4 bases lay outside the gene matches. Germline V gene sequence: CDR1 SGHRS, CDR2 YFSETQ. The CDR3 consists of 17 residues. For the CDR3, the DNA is TGCGCCAGCAGCATAGGGACTAGCGGGACCTCCTACAATGAGCAGTTCTTC. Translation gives CASSIGTSGTSYNEQFF.

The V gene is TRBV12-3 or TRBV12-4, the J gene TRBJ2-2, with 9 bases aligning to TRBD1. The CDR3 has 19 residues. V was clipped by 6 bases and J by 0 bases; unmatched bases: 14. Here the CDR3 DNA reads TGTGCCAGCAGCCCTAACCCCTACACAGGGGGCCCGAACACCGGGGAGCTGTTTTTT. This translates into CASSPNPYTGGPNTGELFF.

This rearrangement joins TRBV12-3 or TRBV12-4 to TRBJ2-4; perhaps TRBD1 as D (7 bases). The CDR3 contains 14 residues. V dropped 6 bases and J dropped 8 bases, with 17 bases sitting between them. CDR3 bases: TGTGCCAGCAGACTACAGGGGCCGGGGGACATTCAGTACTTC. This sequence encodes CASRLQGPGDIQYF.

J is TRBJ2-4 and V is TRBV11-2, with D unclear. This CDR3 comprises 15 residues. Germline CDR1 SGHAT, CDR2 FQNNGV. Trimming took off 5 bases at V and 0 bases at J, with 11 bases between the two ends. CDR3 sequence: CASSGNLLAKNIQYF. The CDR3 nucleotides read TGTGCCAGCAGCGGTAACCTTCTAGCCAAAAACATTCAGTACTTC.

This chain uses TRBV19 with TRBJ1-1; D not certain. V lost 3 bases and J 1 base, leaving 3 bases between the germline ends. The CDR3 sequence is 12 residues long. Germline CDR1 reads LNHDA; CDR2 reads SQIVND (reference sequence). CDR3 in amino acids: CASSIKNTEAFF. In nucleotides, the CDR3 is TGTGCCAGTAGTATTAAGAACACTGAAGCTTTCTTT.

The CDR3 protein is CSAYGEGEKLFF. The CDR3 DNA sequence: TGCAGCGCGTACGGGGAGGGTGAAAAACTGTTTTTT. The chain recombines TRBV29-1 with TRBJ1-4; D call uncertain. The CDR3 runs 12 residues. V shed 7 bases and J shed 7 bases, with 13 bases lying between them. Germline CDR1 and CDR2: SQVTM and ANQGSEA. Combining the CDR3 with reference TRBV29-1 and TRBJ1-4 gives the whole variable domain SAVISQKPSRDICQRGTSLTIQCQVDSQVTMMFWYRQQPGQSLTLIATANQGSEATYESGFVIDKFPISRPNLTFSTLTVSNMSPEDSSIYLCSAYGEGEKLFFGSGTQLSVL.

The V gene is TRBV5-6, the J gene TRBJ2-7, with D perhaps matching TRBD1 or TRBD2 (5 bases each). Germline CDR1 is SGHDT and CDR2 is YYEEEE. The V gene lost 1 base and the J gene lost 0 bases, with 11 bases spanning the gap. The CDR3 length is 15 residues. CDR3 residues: CASSLPGRTSYEQYF. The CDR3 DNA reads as TGTGCCAGCAGCTTGCCGGGACGGACCTCCTACGAGCAGTACTTC. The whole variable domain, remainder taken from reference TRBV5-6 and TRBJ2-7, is DAGVTQSPTHLIKTRGQQVTLRCSPKSGHDTVSWYQQALGQGPQFIFQYYEEEERQRGNFPDRFSGHQFPNYSSELNVNALLLGDSALYLCASSLPGRTSYEQYFGPGTRLTVT.

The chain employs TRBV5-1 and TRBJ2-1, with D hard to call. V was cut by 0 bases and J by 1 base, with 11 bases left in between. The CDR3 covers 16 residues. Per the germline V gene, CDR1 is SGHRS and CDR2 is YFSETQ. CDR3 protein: CASSLAAEMSYNEQFF. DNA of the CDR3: TGCGCCAGCAGCTTGGCGGCGGAGATGTCCTACAATGAGCAGTTCTTC. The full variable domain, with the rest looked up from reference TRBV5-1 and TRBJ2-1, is KAGVTQTPRYLIKTRGQQVTLSCSPISGHRSVSWYQQTPGQGLQFLFEYFSETQRNKGNFPGRFSGRQFSNSRSEMNVSTLELGDSALYLCASSLAAEMSYNEQFFGPGTRLTVL.

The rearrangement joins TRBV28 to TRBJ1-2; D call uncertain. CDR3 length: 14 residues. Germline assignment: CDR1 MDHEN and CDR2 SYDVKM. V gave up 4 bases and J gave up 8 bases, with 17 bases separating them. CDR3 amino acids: CASSWTASLVGYTF. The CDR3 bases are TGTGCCAGCAGTTGGACGGCCTCCTTGGTCGGCTACACCTTC.

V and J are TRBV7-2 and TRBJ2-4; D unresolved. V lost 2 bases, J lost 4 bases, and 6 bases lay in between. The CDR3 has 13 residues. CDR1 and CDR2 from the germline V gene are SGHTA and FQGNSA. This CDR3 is CASSLPEKNIQYF. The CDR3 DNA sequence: TGTGCCAGCAGCTTACCAGAAAAAAACATTCAGTACTTC.

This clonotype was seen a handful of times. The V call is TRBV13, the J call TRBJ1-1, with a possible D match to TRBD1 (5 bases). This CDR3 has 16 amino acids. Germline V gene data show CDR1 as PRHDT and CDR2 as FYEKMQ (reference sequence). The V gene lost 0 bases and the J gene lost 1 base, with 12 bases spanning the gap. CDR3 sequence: CASSLGLWGRNTEAFF. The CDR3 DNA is TGTGCCAGCAGCTTAGGGTTGTGGGGGAGGAACACTGAAGCTTTCTTT.